This T cell receptor beta chain was captured by sequencing in a study of blood T cell repertoires in COVID-19. The assay was immunoSEQ multiplex PCR, and TCRdb's table has in-frame clones only and misses some. The sample lists around 190,000 clones, more than 70% occurring once. The CDR3 is 16 residues long. In germline, CDR1 is LGHNA, CDR2 YNFKEQ. V shed 1 base and J 3 bases; nucleotides not matched to a gene: 7. The sequence derives from a man aged 50-60 years with COVID-19, enrolled during active disease. The rearrangement uses TRBV4-2 and TRBJ2-7; the match to TRBD1 covers 9 bases. The material sequenced was peripheral blood. Here the CDR3 reads CASSQAGTGMNYEQYF. The DNA for the CDR3 is TGTGCCAGCAGCCAAGCCGGGACAGGGATGAACTACGAGCAGTACTTC.